The next 19 T cell receptor beta chains were all read from a single sample in a study of T cell repertoires in cytomegalovirus infection. TCRdb re-called the reads with MiXCR, one entry per CDR3 protein. Among 310,000 or so distinct CDR3 sequences, 20% to 30% were seen once, and the ten largest hold approximately 13%. Sequenced sample: PBMCs. These receptors all stem from a human donor in good health (CMV status not recorded). Some clones in this sample may be carry-over from other donors' samples.

The chain links TRBV12-3 or TRBV12-4 to TRBJ2-3, with D hard to call. The V end lost 5 bases, the J end lost 6 bases, and 12 bases lay between the germline ends. This CDR3 is built from 13 residues. In nucleotides, the CDR3 is TGTGCCAGCAGTCTCCTCCAAGGGGATACGCAGTATTTT. Translating it yields CASSLLQGDTQYF.

Ten or more counts support this clonotype. V gene TRBV7-2 combines with J gene TRBJ1-2; 9 bases fit TRBD1. The CDR3 contains 14 residues. CDR1 SGHTA and CDR2 FQGNSA come from the germline V gene. After removal of 5 bases from V and 4 bases from J, the junction contained 5 bases not matched to a gene. CDR3 region: CASSPTGQGYGYTF. The CDR3 bases are TGTGCCAGCAGCCCCACGGGACAGGGCTATGGCTACACCTTC.

The chain recombines TRBV11-2 with TRBJ2-1; 14 bases are shared with TRBD2. The CDR3 loop spans 16 amino acids. Trimming cost V 5 bases and J 9 bases; bases outside gene matches: 9. CDR1 is SGHAT, CDR2 FQNNGV, per germline. The CDR3, as DNA: TGTGCCAGCAGCCAAGGACGACTAGCGGGAGGGTCTGAGCAGTTCTTC. It is translated as CASSQGRLAGGSEQFF.

This clonotype was counted only a few times. The chain combines TRBV7-2 with TRBJ1-2, with D possibly being TRBD1 (5 bases). V lost 4 bases, J lost 3 bases, and 18 bases lay in between. Germline lookup yields CDR1 SGHTA and CDR2 FQGNSA. This CDR3 contains 16 residues. The DNA for the CDR3 is TGTGCCAGCAGCTATACCGGGGGAACGAGTGACTATGGCTACACCTTC. It codes for CASSYTGGTSDYGYTF.

The chain uses TRBV7-9 and TRBJ2-2, with a possible D match to TRBD2 (5 bases). CDR1 is SEHNR, CDR2 FQNEAQ, per germline (reference sequence). This CDR3 is 13 amino acids long. Trimming pared 5 bases from V and 5 bases from J, leaving 9 bases between. CDR3 in DNA: TGTGCCAGCAGCGAGGGTCTTACCGGGGAGCTGTTTTTT. This encodes CASSEGLTGELFF.

This clonotype turned up a few times. This sequence joins TRBV11-2 and TRBJ2-5; D is undetermined. CDR3 length: 19 residues. Trimming took 2 bases from V and 4 from J, leaving 26 bases between them. CDR1 is SGHAT and CDR2 is FQNNGV in the germline V gene. The CDR3 is CASSLYPPLQSTTLETQYF. The CDR3 nucleotides read TGTGCCAGCAGCTTATATCCCCCTCTCCAGTCCACTACTCTAGAGACCCAGTACTTC.

Only a few counts were recorded for this clonotype. The chain carries TRBV7-2 and TRBJ2-4; D is undetermined. Germline assignment: CDR1 SGHTA and CDR2 FQGNSA. Trimming took off 1 base at V and 0 bases at J, with 7 bases between the two ends. The CDR3 is 15 residues long. CDR3 in DNA: TGTGCCAGCAGCTTAGAACTCATAGCCAAAAACATTCAGTACTTC. It yields the protein CASSLELIAKNIQYF. The full variable domain, its missing parts supplied by reference TRBV7-2 and TRBJ2-4, is GAGVSQSPSNKVTEKGKDVELRCDPISGHTALYWYRQSLGQGLEFLIYFQGNSAPDKSGLPSDRFSAERTGGSVSTLTIQRTQQEDSAVYLCASSLELIAKNIQYFGAGTRLSVL.

This clonotype was recorded many times. V gene TRBV7-2 combines with J gene TRBJ1-5; maybe TRBD1 (5 bases). Trimming took off 0 bases at V and 3 bases at J, with 6 bases between the two ends. The CDR3 length is 14 residues. Germline CDR1 SGHTA, CDR2 FQGNSA. CDR3 loop: CASSLARVNQPQHF. The CDR3 DNA is TGTGCCAGCAGCTTAGCCAGGGTCAATCAGCCCCAGCATTTT.

V gene TRBV6-6 combines with J gene TRBJ1-6; tentatively, D is TRBD1 (5 bases). Germline CDR1 and CDR2: MNHNY and SVGAGI (reference sequence). The CDR3 sequence is 15 residues long. Trimming stripped 8 bases from V and 7 bases from J, with 18 bases between. Here the CDR3 DNA reads TGTGCCAGCTTAACTCCGACGGGGGGAAATTCACCCCTCCACTTT. Its translation: CASLTPTGGNSPLHF.

The chain couples TRBV6-2 or TRBV6-3 to TRBJ2-1, with D perhaps TRBD2 (6 bases). The V and J ends lost 6 bases and 9 bases respectively, with 18 bases between them. The CDR3 consists of 14 residues. The germline V gene encodes CDR1 MNHEY and CDR2 SVGEGT. CDR3 nucleotides: TGTGCCAGCAGCCTAATTGGAGGGGTCGGTGAGCAGTTCTTC. It codes for CASSLIGGVGEQFF.

The chain links TRBV11-2 to TRBJ1-6; perhaps TRBD1 as D (6 bases). Between the trimmed V and J ends, which lost 0 bases and 8 bases, there was a span of 11 bases. Germline CDR1 and CDR2: SGHAT and FQNNGV. The CDR3 runs 15 residues. The CDR3 region is CASSLEPGADSPLHF. CDR3 bases: TGTGCCAGCAGCTTAGAACCGGGGGCGGATTCACCCCTCCACTTT.

The genes are TRBV2 and TRBJ2-1; 14 bases are shared with TRBD2. The J segment lost 9 bases and the V segment lost 7 bases, leaving 8 bases of the junction unmatched. The CDR3 extends over 15 amino acids. Germline CDR1 and CDR2: SNHLY and FYNNEI. Written as DNA, the CDR3 is TGTGCCAGCACCCCGGGACTAGCGGGAGAACGTGAGCAGTTCTTC. Its translation is CASTPGLAGEREQFF.

This clonotype was seen a handful of times. The chain recombines TRBV7-2 with TRBJ2-2; 13 positions agree with TRBD2. CDR3 size: 18 residues. V shed 3 bases, J shed 3 bases, and the junction held 7 bases outside the gene matches. Germline V CDR1 and CDR2: SGHTA, FQGNSA. The CDR3 coding sequence is TGTGCCAGCAGCTTCACCGCACTAGCGGGAGGGTACACCGGGGAGCTGTTTTTT. It yields the protein CASSFTALAGGYTGELFF.

The chain carries TRBV28 and TRBJ2-1; D uncertain. Per germline, CDR1 MDHEN and CDR2 SYDVKM. The CDR3 has 15 amino acids. Trimming pared 0 bases from V and 7 bases from J, leaving 13 bases between. CDR3 amino acids: CASSLWTPSANEQFF. The CDR3 DNA is TGTGCCAGCAGTTTATGGACCCCCTCTGCGAATGAGCAGTTCTTC.

This clonotype has only a few counts. The chain carries TRBV7-2 and TRBJ2-7, with a weak D call TRBD2 (6 bases). The germline V and J ends were trimmed by 5 bases and 4 bases, with 15 bases remaining between them. From germline, CDR1 is SGHTA and CDR2 FQGNSA. The CDR3 has 14 residues. The CDR3 is CASSGPGLPYEQYF. DNA of the CDR3: TGTGCCAGCAGCGGTCCGGGACTCCCATACGAGCAGTACTTC.

There are a few counts of this clonotype. The chain is built from TRBV19 and TRBJ1-1, with 8 nucleotides matching TRBD1. The CDR3 sequence is 14 residues long. Germline V gives CDR1 LNHDA, CDR2 SQIVND (reference sequence). V lost 7 bases to trimming and J lost 3 bases; unmatched junction nucleotides: 7. The CDR3: CASTPTGGYTEAFF. CDR3 in DNA: TGTGCCAGTACCCCCACAGGGGGATACACTGAAGCTTTCTTT. The full variable domain, completed using reference TRBV19 and TRBJ1-1, is DGGITQSPKYLFRKEGQNVTLSCEQNLNHDAMYWYRQDPGQGLRLIYYSQIVNDFQKGDIAEGYSVSREKKESFPLTVTSAQKNPTAFYLCASTPTGGYTEAFFGQGTRLTVV.

The chain carries TRBV10-3 and TRBJ1-4, with D tentatively TRBD1 (5 bases). This CDR3 contains 13 residues. The germline V and J ends were trimmed by 10 bases and 7 bases, with 16 bases remaining between them. Per the germline V gene, CDR1 is ENHRY and CDR2 is SYGVKD. The CDR3 reads CANARVEGEKLFF. The CDR3 DNA follows: TGTGCCAACGCCAGGGTCGAAGGTGAAAAACTGTTTTTT.

Many counts were recorded for this clonotype. V usage is TRBV7-2 and J usage is TRBJ2-5, with D uncertain. Germline V gene lookup returns CDR1 SGHTA and CDR2 FQGNSA. V was pared by 3 bases and J by 1 base, with 9 bases between. This CDR3 comprises 14 residues. The chain's CDR3 is CASSFLQPQETQYF. The CDR3 coding sequence is TGTGCCAGCAGCTTTTTACAGCCCCAAGAGACCCAGTACTTC.

A few counts support this clonotype. The chain combines TRBV7-9 with TRBJ1-1, with D possibly matching TRBD1 (5 bases). The CDR3 contains 16 residues. Per germline, CDR1 SEHNR and CDR2 FQNEAQ (reference sequence). V was shortened by 3 bases and J by 1 base, with 15 bases between the two germline ends. The CDR3 region has the DNA TGTGCCAGCAGCTTGGGGGTGACACGAGAGAACACTGAAGCTTTCTTT. It encodes CASSLGVTRENTEAFF.